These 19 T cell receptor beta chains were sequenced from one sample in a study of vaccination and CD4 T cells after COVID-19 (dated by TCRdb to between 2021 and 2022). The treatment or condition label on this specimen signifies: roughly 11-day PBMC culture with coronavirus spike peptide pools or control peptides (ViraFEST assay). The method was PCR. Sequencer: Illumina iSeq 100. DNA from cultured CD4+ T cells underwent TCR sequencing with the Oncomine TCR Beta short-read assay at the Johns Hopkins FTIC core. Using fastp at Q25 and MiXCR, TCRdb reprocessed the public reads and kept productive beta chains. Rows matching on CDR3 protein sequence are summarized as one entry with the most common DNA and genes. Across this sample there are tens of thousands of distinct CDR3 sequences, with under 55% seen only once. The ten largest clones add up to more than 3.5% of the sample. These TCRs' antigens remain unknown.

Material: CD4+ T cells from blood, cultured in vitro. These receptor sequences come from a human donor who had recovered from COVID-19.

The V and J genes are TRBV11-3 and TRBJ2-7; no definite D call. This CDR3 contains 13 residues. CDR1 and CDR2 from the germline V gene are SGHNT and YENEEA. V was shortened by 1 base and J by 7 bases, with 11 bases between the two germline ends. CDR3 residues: CASSLVLGGEQYF. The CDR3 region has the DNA TGTGCCAGCAGCTTAGTATTAGGTGGGGAGCAGTACTTC.

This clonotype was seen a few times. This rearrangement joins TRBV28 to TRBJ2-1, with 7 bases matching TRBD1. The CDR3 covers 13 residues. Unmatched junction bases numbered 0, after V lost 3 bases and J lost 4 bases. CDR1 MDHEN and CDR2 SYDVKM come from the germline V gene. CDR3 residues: CASSLDRYNEQFF. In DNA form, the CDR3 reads TGTGCCAGCAGTTTGGACAGGTACAATGAGCAGTTCTTC.

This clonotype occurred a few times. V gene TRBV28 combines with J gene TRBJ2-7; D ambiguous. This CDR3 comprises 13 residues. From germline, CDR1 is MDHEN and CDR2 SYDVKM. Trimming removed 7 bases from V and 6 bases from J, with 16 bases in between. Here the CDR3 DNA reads TGTGCCAGCACCCTCACTGTGGTGTCCGAGCAGTACTTC. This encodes CASTLTVVSEQYF. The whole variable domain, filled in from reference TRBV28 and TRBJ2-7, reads DVKVTQSSRYLVKRTGEKVFLECVQDMDHENMFWYRQDPGLGLRLIYFSYDVKMKEKGDIPEGYSVSREKKERFSLILESASTNQTSMYLCASTLTVVSEQYFGPGTRLTVT.

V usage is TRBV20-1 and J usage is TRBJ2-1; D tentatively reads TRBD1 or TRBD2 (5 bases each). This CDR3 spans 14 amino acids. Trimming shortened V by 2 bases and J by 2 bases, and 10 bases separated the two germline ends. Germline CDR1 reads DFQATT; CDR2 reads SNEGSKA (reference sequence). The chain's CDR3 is CSARPGTAYNEQFF. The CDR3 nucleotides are TGCAGTGCTAGACCCGGGACCGCCTACAATGAGCAGTTCTTC.

The CDR3 nucleotides read TGTGCCAGCGGGGGTGGGTTGTCCGGGACCCCTGCAGTTACATGGGTCTACGAGCAGTACTTC. It codes for CASGGGLSGTPAVTWVYEQYF. V gene TRBV2 combines with J gene TRBJ2-7; either TRBD1 or TRBD2 may fit D (5 bases each). This CDR3 has 21 amino acids. V was clipped by 8 bases and J by 3 bases, with 38 bases between them. Germline CDR1 and CDR2: SNHLY and FYNNEI.

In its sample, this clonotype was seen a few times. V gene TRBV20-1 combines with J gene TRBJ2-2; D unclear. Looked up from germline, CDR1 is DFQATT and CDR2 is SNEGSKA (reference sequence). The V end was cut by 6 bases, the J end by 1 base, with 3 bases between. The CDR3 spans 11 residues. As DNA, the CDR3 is TGCAGTGCGTGGAACACCGGGGAGCTGTTTTTT. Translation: CSAWNTGELFF.

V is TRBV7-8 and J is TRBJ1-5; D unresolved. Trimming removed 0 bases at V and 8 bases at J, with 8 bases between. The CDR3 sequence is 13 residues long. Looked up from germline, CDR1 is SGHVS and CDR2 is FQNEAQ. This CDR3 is CASSLARWEPQHF. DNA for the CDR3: TGTGCCAGCAGCTTAGCTCGGTGGGAGCCCCAGCATTTT.

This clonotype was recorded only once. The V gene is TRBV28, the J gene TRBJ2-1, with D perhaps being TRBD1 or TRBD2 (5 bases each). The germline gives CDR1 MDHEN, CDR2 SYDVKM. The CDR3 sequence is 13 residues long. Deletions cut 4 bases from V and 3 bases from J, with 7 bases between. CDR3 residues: CASSWGFYNEQFF. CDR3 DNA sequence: TGTGCCAGCAGTTGGGGGTTCTACAATGAGCAGTTCTTC.

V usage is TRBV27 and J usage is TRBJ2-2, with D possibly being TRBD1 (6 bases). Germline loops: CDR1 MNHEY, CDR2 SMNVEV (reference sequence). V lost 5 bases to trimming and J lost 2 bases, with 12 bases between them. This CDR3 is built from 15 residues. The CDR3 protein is CASSVTGTNTGELFF. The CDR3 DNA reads TGTGCCAGCAGTGTTACGGGGACAAACACCGGGGAGCTGTTTTTT.

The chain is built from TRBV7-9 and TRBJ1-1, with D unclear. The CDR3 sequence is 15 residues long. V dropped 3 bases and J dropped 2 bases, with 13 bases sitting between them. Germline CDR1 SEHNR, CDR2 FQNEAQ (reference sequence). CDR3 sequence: CASSFVSRGNTEAFF. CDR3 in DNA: TGTGCCAGCAGCTTTGTCTCGCGGGGTAACACTGAAGCTTTCTTT.

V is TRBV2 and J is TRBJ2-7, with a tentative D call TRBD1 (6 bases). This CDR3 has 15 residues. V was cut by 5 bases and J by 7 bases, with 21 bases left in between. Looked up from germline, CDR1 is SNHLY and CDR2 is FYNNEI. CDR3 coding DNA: TGTGCCAGCAGTCCCAGACAGGTCGGGATGGGAGAGCAGTACTTC. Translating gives CASSPRQVGMGEQYF.

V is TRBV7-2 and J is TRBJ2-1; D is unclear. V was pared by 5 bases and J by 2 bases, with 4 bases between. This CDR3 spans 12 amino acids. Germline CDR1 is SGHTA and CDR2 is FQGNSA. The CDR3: CASSLPYNEQFF. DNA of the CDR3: TGTGCCAGCAGCCTGCCCTACAATGAGCAGTTCTTC.

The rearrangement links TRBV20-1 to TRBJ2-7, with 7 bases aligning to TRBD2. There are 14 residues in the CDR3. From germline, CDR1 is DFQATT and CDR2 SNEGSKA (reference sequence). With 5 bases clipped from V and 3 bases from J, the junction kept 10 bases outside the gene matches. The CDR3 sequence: CSALPRDYVYEQYF. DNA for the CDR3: TGCAGTGCTCTACCCCGGGACTATGTCTACGAGCAGTACTTC.

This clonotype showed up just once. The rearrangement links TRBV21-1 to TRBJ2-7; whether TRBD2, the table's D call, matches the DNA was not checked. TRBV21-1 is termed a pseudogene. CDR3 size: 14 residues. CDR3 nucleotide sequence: TGTGCCAGCAGCAAAGTTTGCCCTCAATGGGAGCAGTACTTC. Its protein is CASSKVCPQWEQYF.

The CDR3 loop is CASSVVPDTEAFF. In DNA, the CDR3 is TGTGCCAGCAGCGTAGTTCCCGACACTGAAGCTTTCTTT. This chain links TRBV9 with TRBJ1-1; D gene unclear. Germline V gene data show CDR1 as SGDLS and CDR2 as YYNGEE. V was trimmed by 0 bases and J by 3 bases, leaving 6 bases between them. The CDR3 spans 13 residues.

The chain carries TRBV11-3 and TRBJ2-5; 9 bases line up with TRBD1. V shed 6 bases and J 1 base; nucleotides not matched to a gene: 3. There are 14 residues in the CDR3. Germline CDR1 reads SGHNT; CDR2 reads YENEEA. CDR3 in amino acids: CASRVGQGQETQYF. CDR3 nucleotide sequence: TGTGCCAGCAGAGTGGGACAGGGCCAAGAGACCCAGTACTTC. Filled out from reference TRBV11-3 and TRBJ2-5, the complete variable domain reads EAGVVQSPRYKIIEKKQPVAFWCNPISGHNTLYWYLQNLGQGPELLIRYENEEAVDDSQLPKDRFSAERLKGVDSTLKIQPAELGDSAVYLCASRVGQGQETQYFGPGTRLLVL.

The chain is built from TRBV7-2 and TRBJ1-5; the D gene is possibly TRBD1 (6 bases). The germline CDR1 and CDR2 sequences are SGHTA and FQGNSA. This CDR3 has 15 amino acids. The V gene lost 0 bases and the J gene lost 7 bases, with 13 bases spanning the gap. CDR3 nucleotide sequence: TGTGCCAGCAGCTTAGCGTCAGGGGCGAAGCAGCCCCAGCATTTT. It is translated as CASSLASGAKQPQHF.

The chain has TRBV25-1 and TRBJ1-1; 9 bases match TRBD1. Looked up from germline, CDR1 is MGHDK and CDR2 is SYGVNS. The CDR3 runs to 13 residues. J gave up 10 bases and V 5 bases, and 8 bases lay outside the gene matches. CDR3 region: CASSPSGQGIAFF. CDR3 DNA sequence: TGTGCCAGCAGTCCTTCGGGACAGGGAATAGCTTTCTTT.

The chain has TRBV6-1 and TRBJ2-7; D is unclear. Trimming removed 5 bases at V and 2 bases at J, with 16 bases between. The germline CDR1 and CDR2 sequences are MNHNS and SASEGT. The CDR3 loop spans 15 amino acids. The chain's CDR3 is CASSTRTGEPYEQYF. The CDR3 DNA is TGTGCCAGCAGTACCCGGACGGGCGAGCCCTACGAGCAGTACTTC.